This T cell receptor (beta chain) originates from a study of blood T cell repertoires in COVID-19. Note on this clone: The sample carries other DNA sequences with the same CDR3.

Some clones are missing from TCRdb's copy, which holds only in-frame ones; the method was immunoSEQ multiplex PCR. The top ten clones hold roughly 13% of a sample with hundreds of thousands of clones, about nine tenths of them seen once. Trimming took 6 bases from V and 0 from J, leaving 8 bases between them. There are 13 residues in the CDR3. CDR1 and CDR2 from the germline V gene are DFQATT and SNEGSKA (reference sequence). Material: peripheral blood. The chain links TRBV20-1 to TRBJ2-2; no clear D. This sequence was found in a woman in her forties or fifties with COVID-19, enrolled during active disease. CDR3 loop: CSASRSNTGELFF. The CDR3 region has the DNA TGCAGTGCGAGTCGGTCGAACACCGGGGAGCTGTTTTTT.